Listed below are T cell receptor beta chains from one sample, sequenced in a study of early T cells in non-severe SARS-CoV-2 infection. TCRdb reprocessed the 5' RACE reads with MiXCR, giving one entry per CDR3 protein. This sample has 110,000 or so distinct CDR3 sequences, with about 12% found just once. Specimen: whole blood. The receptors come from an adult who was a healthcare worker with PCR-confirmed SARS-CoV-2 infection or an uninfected control (not recorded which). CDR3s include the opening cysteine and the closing phenylalanine or tryptophan. The D gene is left open where the match is weak. The listing skips clone size in some rows; elsewhere it reads once, few, many or a size class.

d_call,j_call,clone_size,v_call,cdr3_aa,cdr3_nt
-,TRBJ1-1,few,TRBV7-2,CASSSEGRTEAFF,TGTGCCAGCAGCTCCGAGGGACGCACTGAAGCTTTCTTT
TRBD1,TRBJ2-7,many,TRBV30,CAWSVGNRGEYF,TGTGCCTGGAGTGTGGGGAACAGGGGAGAGTACTTC
TRBD1,TRBJ2-1,-,TRBV20-1,CSARGIPGQAPNEQFF,TGCAGTGCTCGAGGGATCCCGGGACAGGCCCCCAATGAGCAGTTCTTC
TRBD1,TRBJ2-2,many,TRBV29-1,CSVRDSNTGELFF,TGCAGCGTTAGGGACAGTAACACCGGGGAGCTGTTTTTT
-,TRBJ1-1,many,TRBV29-1,CSADREAFF,TGCAGCGCCGACAGGGAAGCTTTCTTT
-,TRBJ1-5,many,TRBV5-6,CASSLEGSGQPQHF,TGTGCCAGCAGCTTGGAGGGGTCGGGCCAGCCCCAGCATTTT
-,TRBJ2-1,few,TRBV7-8,CASSLGQQDYNEQFF,TGTGCCAGCAGCTTAGGACAGCAGGATTACAATGAGCAGTTCTTC
TRBD2,TRBJ2-4,-,TRBV30,CAWSPGWEGSKNIQYF,TGTGCCTGGAGTCCCGGTTGGGAGGGGTCCAAAAACATTCAGTACTTC
-,TRBJ1-1,few,TRBV12-3/TRBV12-4,CASSGGRTTEAFF,TGTGCCAGCAGTGGCGGACGGACCACTGAAGCTTTCTTT
TRBD2,TRBJ2-7,many,TRBV18,CASSPPALAGSYEQYF,TGTGCCAGCTCACCACCGGCACTAGCGGGATCCTACGAGCAGTACTTC
TRBD2,TRBJ2-7,many,TRBV5-1,CASSLAGRDYEQYF,TGCGCCAGCAGCTTGGCAGGGAGGGACTACGAGCAGTACTTC
-,TRBJ1-1,-,TRBV30,CAWIGGQYFEAFF,TGTGCCTGGATCGGCGGACAGTACTTTGAAGCTTTCTTT
-,TRBJ2-4,-,TRBV29-1,CSVVQPATAKNIQYF,TGCAGCGTTGTTCAACCGGCCACTGCCAAAAACATTCAGTACTTC
-,TRBJ2-1,many,TRBV13,CASSFLGQGLVQFF,TGTGCCAGCAGCTTTTTAGGACAAGGATTGGTGCAGTTCTTC
-,TRBJ2-1,-,TRBV11-3,CASSSLTLNEQFF,TGTGCCAGCAGCTCGCTGACCCTCAATGAGCAGTTCTTC